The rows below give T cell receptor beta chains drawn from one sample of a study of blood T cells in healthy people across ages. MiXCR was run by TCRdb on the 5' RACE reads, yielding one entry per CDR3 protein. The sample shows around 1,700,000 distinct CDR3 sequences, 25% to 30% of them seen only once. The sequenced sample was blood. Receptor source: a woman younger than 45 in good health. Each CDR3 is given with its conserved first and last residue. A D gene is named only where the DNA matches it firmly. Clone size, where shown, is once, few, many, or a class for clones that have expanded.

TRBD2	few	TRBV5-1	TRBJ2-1	CASSLDPSGDYNEQFF	TGCGCCAGCAGTTTGGACCCTAGCGGGGATTACAATGAGCAGTTCTTC
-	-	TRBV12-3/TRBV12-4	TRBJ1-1	CASRFQFGQGEAFF	TGTGCCAGCAGATTCCAGTTCGGGCAGGGTGAAGCTTTCTTT
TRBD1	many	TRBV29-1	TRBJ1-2	CSVDRDRGYGYTF	TGCAGCGTTGACCGGGACAGGGGCTATGGCTACACCTTC
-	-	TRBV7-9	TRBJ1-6	CASSLEPLAPLHF	TGTGCCAGCAGCTTGGAGCCTCTAGCACCCCTCCACTTT
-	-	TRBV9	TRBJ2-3	CASSRTFRSESATNEKLYF	TGTGCCAGCAGTAGAACTTTTAGAAGTGAATCAGCAACTAATGAAAAACTGTATTTT
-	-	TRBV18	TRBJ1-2	CASSPDRYYGYTF	TGTGCCAGCTCACCAGACAGATACTATGGCTACACCTTC
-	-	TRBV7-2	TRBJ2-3	CASSLRARGDTDTQYF	TGTGCCAGCAGCTTAAGAGCGAGGGGTGACACAGATACGCAGTATTTT
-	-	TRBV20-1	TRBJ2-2	CSASDPRTGELFF	TGCAGTGCTAGCGACCCCAGGACCGGGGAGCTGTTTTTT
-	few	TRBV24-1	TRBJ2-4	CATSDLRDVSGEQYF	TGTGCCACCAGTGATTTGCGGGACGTCAGCGGTGAGCAGTACTTC
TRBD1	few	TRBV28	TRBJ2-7	CASSLRAGGFDEQYF	TGTGCCAGCAGTCTTCGGGCAGGGGGCTTCGACGAGCAGTACTTC
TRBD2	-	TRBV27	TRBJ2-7	CASSLSGSGTSTYEQYF	TGTGCCAGCAGTTTATCCGGTAGCGGGACGAGCACCTACGAGCAGTACTTC
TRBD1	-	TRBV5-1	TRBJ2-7	CASSLDGQGVNEQYF	TGCGCCAGCAGCTTGGACGGACAGGGGGTCAACGAGCAGTACTTC
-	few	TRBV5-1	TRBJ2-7	CASSLGPGYGGAEQYF	TGCGCCAGCAGCTTGGGCCCGGGCTATGGGGGGGCCGAGCAGTACTTC
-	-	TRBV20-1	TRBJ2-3	CSAHRDTQYF	TGCAGTGCTCACAGAGATACGCAGTATTTT
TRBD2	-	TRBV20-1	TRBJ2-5	CSAGLAGGPQEAQYF	TGCAGTGCTGGACTAGCGGGCGGACCACAAGAGGCCCAGTACTTC
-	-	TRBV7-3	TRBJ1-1	CASSASPGDTEAFF	TGTGCCAGCAGCGCCTCTCCTGGGGACACTGAAGCTTTCTTT
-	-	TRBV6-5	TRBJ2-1	CASRAWGEQFF	TGTGCCAGCCGCGCCTGGGGTGAGCAGTTCTTC
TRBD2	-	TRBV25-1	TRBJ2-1	CASSDQREIYNEQFF	TGTGCCAGCAGTGACCAGCGGGAGATCTACAATGAGCAGTTCTTC
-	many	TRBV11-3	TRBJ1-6	CASSLSGVSPLHF	TGTGCCAGCAGCTTATCCGGGGTATCACCCCTCCACTTT
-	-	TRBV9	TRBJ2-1	CASNTQGYNEQFF	TGTGCCAGCAACACTCAGGGGTACAATGAGCAGTTCTTC
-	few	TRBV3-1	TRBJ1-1	CASSQDLDRPEAFF	TGTGCCAGCAGCCAAGATTTGGACAGACCTGAAGCTTTCTTT
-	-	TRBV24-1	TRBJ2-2	CATSDPDRISGNTGELFF	TGTGCCACCAGTGACCCCGACAGGATAAGTGGGAACACCGGGGAGCTGTTTTTT
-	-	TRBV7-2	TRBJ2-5	CASSRTRSGGETQYF	TGTGCCAGCAGCCGTACTAGGTCTGGTGGAGAGACCCAGTACTTC
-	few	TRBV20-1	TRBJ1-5	CSARDRGTYDQPQHF	TGCAGTGCTAGAGATAGGGGCACCTACGATCAGCCCCAGCATTTT
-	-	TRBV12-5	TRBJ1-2	CASGSHGAYGYTF	TGTGCTAGTGGTTCCCATGGGGCCTATGGCTACACCTTC
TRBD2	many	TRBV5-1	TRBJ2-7	CASSKLAGEVGEQYF	TGCGCCAGCAGCAAACTAGCGGGGGAGGTCGGCGAGCAGTACTTC
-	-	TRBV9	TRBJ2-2	CASSVGGYPNTGELFF	TGTGCCAGCAGCGTAGGTGGGTACCCGAACACCGGGGAGCTGTTTTTT
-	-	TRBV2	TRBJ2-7	CASSGDLGSYEQYF	TGTGCCAGCAGTGGTGATCTGGGCTCCTACGAGCAGTACTTC
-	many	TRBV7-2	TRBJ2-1	CASSSQPYNEQFF	TGTGCCAGCAGCTCCCAGCCTTACAATGAGCAGTTCTTC
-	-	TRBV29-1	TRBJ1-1	CSTARINTEAFF	TGCAGCACCGCGAGAATTAACACTGAAGCTTTCTTT
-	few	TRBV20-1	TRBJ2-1	CSARGRPDTYEQFF	TGCAGTGCTAGAGGGCGGCCGGATACCTACGAGCAGTTCTTC
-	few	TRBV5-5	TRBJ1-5	CASSLVGEAQHF	TGTGCCAGCAGCTTGGTAGGGGAAGCCCAGCATTTT
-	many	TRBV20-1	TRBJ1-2	CSARDPSGGYTF	TGCAGTGCTAGGGACCCTAGCGGGGGCTACACCTTC
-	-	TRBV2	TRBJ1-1	CASSKRDRGNTEAFF	TGTGCCAGCAGTAAACGGGACCGCGGGAACACTGAAGCTTTCTTT
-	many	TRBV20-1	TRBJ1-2	CSALTYGYTF	TGCAGTGCTTTAACCTATGGCTACACCTTC
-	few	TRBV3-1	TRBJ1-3	CASSQDRGNTIYF	TGCGCCAGCAGCCAAGATCGGGGAAACACCATATATTTT
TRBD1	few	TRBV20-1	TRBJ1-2	CSARDRGRAGPRYTF	TGCAGTGCTAGAGACAGGGGGCGTGCGGGCCCGCGCTACACCTTC
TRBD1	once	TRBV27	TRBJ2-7	CASSWDRDRDEQYF	TGTGCCAGCAGCTGGGACAGGGATAGGGACGAGCAGTACTTC
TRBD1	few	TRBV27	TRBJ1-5	CASSFYRDSRNQPQHF	TGTGCCAGCAGTTTCTACCGGGACAGCAGAAATCAGCCCCAGCATTTT
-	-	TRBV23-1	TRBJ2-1	CASTPATVSSYNEQFF	TGCGCCAGCACCCCAGCGACAGTTAGCTCCTACAATGAGCAGTTCTTC